Shown below are 29 T cell receptor beta chains from a single sample sequenced in a study of T cells in women clearing cervical HPV infection. Assay used: immunoSEQ multiplex PCR; TCRdb lists only in-frame clones, some missing. This sample contains about 20,000 clones. Sequenced: blood buffy coat. Every receptor here comes from a woman aged 18 to 75 with a cervical HPV16 infection that either progressed to CIN3+ or cleared (not recorded which).

Notes on this clone: The CDR3 goes on 3 residues after the read ends, and that part is filled in from the germline J gene. V usage is TRBV12-3 or TRBV12-4 and J usage is TRBJ2-5; TRBD1 matches 9 bases. CDR3 size: 14 residues. Trimming took 4 bases from V and 4 from J; bases not matched to a gene: 4. The DNA read from the CDR3 is TGTGCCAGCAGTTCGGGACAGGGTGGAGAGACC. This gives the protein CASSSGQGGET. In full, the CDR3 is CASSSGQGGETQYF.

According to its frequency, this clone is medium-sized. Sequencing ends 3 residues short of the CDR3 end; the germline J gene provides the rest. This sequence joins TRBV19 and TRBJ2-4; D is perhaps TRBD2 (6 bases). The CDR3 contains 16 residues. Deletions cut 1 base from V and 6 bases from J, with 16 bases between. Germline V gene lookup returns CDR1 LNHDA and CDR2 SQIVND (reference sequence). CDR3 sequence reads: CASSIGLGGALNIQYF. The CDR3 bases that were read are TGTGCCAGTAGTATAGGACTAGGCGGGGCTTTAAACATT.

The CDR3 here is CASSTWTGLYEQYF. The covered CDR3 bases are TGTGCCAGCAGTACCTGGACAGGGCTCTACGAG. The chain recombines TRBV27 with TRBJ2-7; 8 positions match TRBD1. The observed sequence ends 3 residues before the CDR3 terminus, with the missing tail filled in from the germline J gene. Trimming cost V 5 bases and J 3 bases; bases outside gene matches: 6. The CDR3 consists of 14 residues. Per the germline V gene, CDR1 is MNHEY and CDR2 is SMNVEV (reference sequence).

For this clone: The read ends 3 residues shy of where the CDR3 ends; the end is completed using the germline J gene. This chain uses TRBV5-8 with TRBJ2-3; no reliable D call. V lost 5 bases and J lost 2, with 9 bases in between. CDR3 size: 13 residues. Germline CDR1 SGHTS, CDR2 YDEGEE. The sequenced part of the CDR3 DNA is TGTGCCAGCAGTTCCCCGTTCACAGATACG. It encodes CASSSPFTDT. The full-length CDR3 reads as CASSSPFTDTQYF.

Comment on this clone: Read sequence stops 3 residues before the CDR3 end, and the germline J gene provides the missing end. The chain employs TRBV19 and TRBJ2-2; 8 positions agree with TRBD1. CDR1 and CDR2 (germline): LNHDA, SQIVND (reference sequence). This CDR3 is built from 14 residues. The CDR3 sequence is CASTPGGLFEKLFF. CDR3 DNA (partial): TGTGCCAGTACTCCAGGGGGCCTCTTTGAAAAG.

As concerns this clone: The read finishes 3 residues shy of the CDR3 end, and the germline J gene is used to complete it. The rearrangement joins TRBV27 to TRBJ2-5; D uncertain. This CDR3 is built from 13 residues. V was shortened by 4 bases and J by 1 base, with 7 bases between the two germline ends. Germline V gives CDR1 MNHEY, CDR2 SMNVEV (reference sequence). CDR3 DNA (partial): TGTGCCAGCAGTTATGGCAGCCAAGAGACC. It encodes CASSYGSQET. In full, the CDR3 reads CASSYGSQETQYF.

Concerning this clone itself: An end of the junction does not agree with germline; a read error may underlie this. The read is 3 residues too short to cover the CDR3 end, so that end is filled in from the germline J gene. Within the sample, other DNA sequences also encode this same CDR3. The chain joins TRBV18 to TRBJ1-3, with D unclear. This CDR3 region has 12 residues. CDR1 and CDR2 from the germline V gene are KGHSH and LQKENI. CDR3 amino acids: CASSPGPDTIYF. The part of the CDR3 DNA that was read is TGTGCCAGCTCACCCGGCCCAGACACA.

Comments on this clone: The read stops 3 residues short of the end of the CDR3; the missing end is completed from the germline J gene. The J gene is TRBJ2-5, the V gene TRBV6-2 or TRBV6-3; D gene uncertain. The CDR3 totals 13 residues. CDR1 and CDR2 (germline): MNHEY, SVGEGT. V lost 10 bases, J lost 7 bases, and 19 bases lay in between. The DNA read from the CDR3 is TGTGCCATCACGGAAACCCGTCCGGGGACC. Encoded protein: CAITETRPGT. The full CDR3 is CAITETRPGTQYF.

In the case of this clone: The missing CDR3 end, 3 residues past where the read stops, is filled in from the germline J gene. The chain links TRBV10-3 to TRBJ1-1, with TRBD1 matching over 8 bases. The CDR3 has 16 amino acids. In germline, CDR1 is ENHRY, CDR2 SYGVKD. Incomplete CDR3 DNA: TGTGCCATCAGTGAGTCGGGAATGTTAGGACAGGGAAAA. Translated: CAISESGMLGQGK. Given in full, the CDR3 is CAISESGMLGQGKAFF.

Regarding this clone: The CDR3 extends 3 residues past the end of the read, so its final part is completed from the germline J gene. The chain joins TRBV5-6 to TRBJ2-2; the D is unclear. CDR3 size: 12 residues. Per germline, CDR1 SGHDT and CDR2 YYEEEE. Trimming removed 4 bases at V and 10 bases at J, with 11 bases between. CDR3 sequence reads: CASSREQVELFF. The DNA read from the CDR3 is TGTGCCAGCAGCCGCGAGCAAGTGGAG.

For this clone: The read is 3 residues too short to cover the CDR3 end, so that end is filled in from the germline J gene. The chain carries TRBV19 and TRBJ1-1; 9 bases are a match to TRBD1. The CDR3 has 16 residues. Germline V gene data show CDR1 as LNHDA and CDR2 as SQIVND (reference sequence). The chain's CDR3 is CASSMGTGIQGETAFF. The CDR3 bases that were read are TGTGCCAGTAGTATGGGGACAGGGATCCAGGGAGAGACA.

The CDR3 reads CASSPGATSTDTQYF. CDR3 DNA (partial): TGTGCCAGCAGTCCAGGGGCGACTAGCACAGATACG. This chain uses TRBV28 with TRBJ2-3; a possible D gene is TRBD1 (6 bases). The read ends 3 residues before the CDR3 terminus; that terminus is restored from the germline J gene. V gave up 5 bases and J gave up 0 bases, with 12 bases separating them. The CDR3 length is 15 residues. Germline V CDR1 and CDR2: MDHEN, SYDVKM.

As regards this clone: The missing CDR3 end, 3 residues past where the read stops, is filled in from the germline J gene. V is TRBV2 and J is TRBJ1-4; maybe TRBD1 (5 bases). Germline-derived CDR1 and CDR2 are SNHLY and FYNNEI. CDR3 size: 14 residues. CDR3 loop: CASRVASGANVLFF. CDR3 DNA, as far as it was read: TGTGCCAGCAGAGTCGCCTCTGGGGCCAACGTA.

Points on this clone: The read ends 3 residues before the CDR3 terminus; that terminus is restored from the germline J gene. The chain joins TRBV20-1 to TRBJ2-7, with TRBD1 matching over 8 bases. CDR1 and CDR2 (germline): DFQATT, SNEGSKA (reference sequence). Trimming cost V 6 bases and J 2 bases; bases outside gene matches: 3. The CDR3 sequence is 12 residues long. The CDR3 bases that were read are TGCAGTGCCGACAGGGGTACCTACGAG. Protein sequence: CSADRGTYE. The CDR3, in full, reads CSADRGTYEQYF.

The CDR3 is CASSVPRGNTDTQYF. CDR3 DNA, as far as it was read: TGTGCCAGCAGCGTCCCCCGGGGGAATACAGATACG. The chain links TRBV7-9 to TRBJ2-3, with D possibly being TRBD2 (6 bases). The sequenced fragment ends 3 residues before the CDR3 boundary, so the rest is inferred from the germline J gene. Germline V gene lookup returns CDR1 SEHNR and CDR2 FQNEAQ (reference sequence). This CDR3 has 15 residues. Trimming pared 5 bases from V and 3 bases from J, leaving 15 bases between.

Worth noting for this clone: With the read ending 3 residues before the CDR3 end, the germline J gene is used to fill in that end. The chain recombines TRBV5-1 with TRBJ2-2; D unresolved. Per the germline V gene, CDR1 is SGHRS and CDR2 is YFSETQ. Trimming took 5 bases from V and 3 from J, leaving 8 bases between them. The CDR3 extends over 13 amino acids. The CDR3 DNA, read in part, is TGCGCCAGCAGACCGCAGTACACCGGGGAG. It encodes CASRPQYTGE. The complete CDR3 reads CASRPQYTGELFF.

Remarks on this clone: The CDR3 end falls 3 residues outside the read, so it is completed with the germline J gene. V usage is TRBV20-1 and J usage is TRBJ1-2; 8 positions agree with TRBD1. The junction had 7 bases not matched to a gene; V was cut back by 3 bases and J by 4 bases. Germline CDR1 reads DFQATT; CDR2 reads SNEGSKA (reference sequence). This CDR3 has 14 amino acids. The sequenced part of the CDR3 DNA is TGCAGTGCTAGCAAGGGACAGGATAGCTATGGC. It is translated as CSASKGQDSYG. The whole CDR3 protein is CSASKGQDSYGYTF.

With respect to this clone: At one boundary the junction diverges from the germline segment, which might be a read error. Read sequence stops 3 residues before the CDR3 end, and the germline J gene provides the missing end. The rearrangement links TRBV4-2 to TRBJ2-3; 11 bases align to TRBD2. The CDR3 runs to 18 residues. The V gene's germline CDR1 is LGHNA and CDR2 YNFKEQ. CDR3 DNA (partial): TGCGCCAGCAGCCGCGGGACTAGCGGTAAAACTAGCACAGATACG. Translation gives CASSRGTSGKTSTDT. In full, the CDR3 is CASSRGTSGKTSTDTQYF.

About this clone: The read halts 3 residues ahead of the CDR3 end, with the missing end drawn from the germline J gene. The chain joins TRBV11-3 to TRBJ2-2, with 7 nucleotides matching TRBD1. This CDR3 is 15 amino acids long. Germline V CDR1 and CDR2: SGHNT, YENEEA. V trimming: 5 bases; J trimming: 2 bases; junction bases outside the gene matches: 5. CDR3 DNA (partial): TGTGCCAGCAGCCCCGACAGGGCCAACACCGGGGAG. Translating it yields CASSPDRANTGE. The entire CDR3 protein reads CASSPDRANTGELFF.

This clone shows up as medium-sized (0.01 to 0.1%) by frequency. The read gets to within 3 residues of the CDR3 end, and the germline J gene fills in the rest. V usage is TRBV6-2 or TRBV6-3 and J usage is TRBJ2-4; D might be TRBD2 (5 bases). CDR1 and CDR2 from the germline V gene are MNHEY and SVGEGT. The CDR3 is made up of 11 amino acids. CDR3 bases read: TGTGCCAGCAGACTAGTGAGTCAT. It encodes CASRLVSH. The CDR3 in its entirety is CASRLVSHQYF.

Comments on this clone: The CDR3 is cut off 3 residues early in the read; its end comes from the germline J gene. V gene TRBV20-1 combines with J gene TRBJ2-1; D possibly corresponds to TRBD2 (7 bases). This CDR3 has 14 amino acids. Trimming cost V 4 bases and J 3 bases, with 13 bases left between them. Germline V lookup: CDR1 DFQATT, CDR2 SNEGSKA (reference sequence). The chain's CDR3 is CSAKGRGNYNEQFF. The sequenced CDR3 bases are TGCAGTGCTAAGGGGAGGGGGAACTACAATGAG.

As to this clone: Coverage ceases 3 residues before the CDR3 finishes, and the germline J gene fills in the end. This chain links TRBV20-1 with TRBJ2-5; no definite D call. Germline lookup yields CDR1 DFQATT and CDR2 SNEGSKA (reference sequence). The CDR3 is made up of 13 amino acids. Between the trimmed V and J ends, which lost 5 bases and 0 bases, there was a span of 10 bases. This chain's CDR3 is CSAGRANQETQYF. The covered CDR3 bases are TGCAGTGCTGGGCGTGCGAACCAAGAGACC.

With respect to this clone: Read sequence stops 3 residues before the CDR3 end, and the germline J gene provides the missing end. The chain uses TRBV28 and TRBJ2-2; TRBD2 matches 14 bases. The junction had 3 bases not matched to a gene; V was cut back by 2 bases and J by 7 bases. The germline V gene has CDR1 MDHEN and CDR2 SYDVKM. The CDR3 length is 16 residues. The CDR3 is CASSLGLAGGHGELFF. The part of the CDR3 DNA that was read is TGTGCCAGCAGTTTAGGACTAGCGGGAGGACACGGGGAG.

In regard to this clone: The CDR3 goes on 3 residues after the read ends, and that part is filled in from the germline J gene. This rearrangement joins TRBV20-1 to TRBJ2-1, with TRBD2 identical over 12 bases. Germline CDR1 reads DFQATT; CDR2 reads SNEGSKA (reference sequence). The J segment lost 7 bases and the V segment lost 6 bases, leaving 13 bases of the junction unmatched. CDR3 length: 16 residues. CDR3 amino acids: CSARLAGVGTGNEQFF. The covered CDR3 bases are TGCAGTGCCCGACTAGCGGGAGTGGGGACGGGTAATGAG.

In the case of this clone: A junction end diverges from the germline sequence, so it may reflect a read error. The CDR3 end falls 3 residues outside the read, so it is completed with the germline J gene. This chain uses TRBV4-2 with TRBJ2-2; 10 bases fit TRBD2. Germline V gene sequence: CDR1 LGHNA, CDR2 YNFKEQ. This CDR3 contains 18 residues. The part of the CDR3 DNA that was read is TGCGCCAGCAGCCAAGATCCAGGAGCGGGAGGGCCCACCGGGGAG. This encodes CASSQDPGAGGPTGE. The entire CDR3 reads CASSQDPGAGGPTGELFF.

CDR3 bases read: TGTGCCAGCAGCTTTAGCGGGAGCGGAGACAATGAG. Translation: CASSFSGSGDNE. The full CDR3 reads CASSFSGSGDNEQFF. This chain connects TRBV11-3 to TRBJ2-1, with 9 bases fitting TRBD2. The read stops 3 residues short of the end of the CDR3; the missing end is completed from the germline J gene. V lost 3 bases and J lost 5; bases outside the gene matches: 5. CDR1 and CDR2 (germline): SGHNT, YENEEA. The CDR3 length is 15 residues.

Note on this clone: The CDR3 extends 3 residues past the end of the read, so its final part is completed from the germline J gene. J is TRBJ2-7 and V is TRBV28; 9 bases line up with TRBD2. Germline V gene sequence: CDR1 MDHEN, CDR2 SYDVKM. This CDR3 is 16 amino acids long. V dropped 7 bases and J dropped 3; count of bases not matched to a gene: 13. CDR3 DNA (partial): TGTGCCAGCAAGCGGGGGGCGGGAGGGTCCCTCTACGAG. It codes for CASKRGAGGSLYE. The CDR3 in full is CASKRGAGGSLYEQYF.

As to this clone: The junction departs from the called germline gene at one end, perhaps through a read error. The observed sequence ends 3 residues before the CDR3 terminus, with the missing tail filled in from the germline J gene. The same CDR3 also results from other DNA sequences found in this sample. The chain combines TRBV5-1 with TRBJ1-3, with a weak D call TRBD1 (6 bases). This CDR3 is 16 amino acids long. Germline V CDR1 and CDR2: SGHRS, YFSETQ. The sequenced part of the CDR3 DNA is TGCGCCAGCAGCTTGGAAGACAGGCCATCTGGAAACACT. The encoded protein is CASSLEDRPSGNT. Given in full, the CDR3 is CASSLEDRPSGNTIYF.

A note on this clone: The read gets to within 3 residues of the CDR3 end, and the germline J gene fills in the rest. The rearrangement joins TRBV18 to TRBJ1-2; D is unresolved. CDR1 and CDR2 (germline): KGHSH, LQKENI. This CDR3 has 15 residues. This CDR3 reads CASSPEVSGARDYTF. The DNA read from the CDR3 is TGTGCCAGCTCACCAGAGGTTTCAGGTGCTCGCGAC.